The present T cell receptor (beta chain) was sequenced within a study of cytomegalovirus exposure and HLA in healthy donors. Overall study findings and caveats: A few chains linked to CMV were shown in vitro to be specific for CMV antigens. Most CMV-associated TCR beta chains were later found to appear HLA-restricted. One variant, a missense change in DCLRE1C, was linked in a later analysis to TCR beta V- and J-gene trimming. As immune exposure information, only CMV serostatus was available.

The primer mix had 60 Vbeta and 13 Jbeta primers. Produced via immunoSEQ multiplex PCR; TCRdb's table is partial and in-frame only. There are roughly 99,000 clones in the sample; over 75% occur only once, and more than 4% lies in the top ten. V lost 2 bases and J lost 6; bases outside the gene matches: 7. The CDR3 runs to 15 residues. Germline assignment: CDR1 LNHNV and CDR2 YYDKDF (reference sequence). Note on this clone: Its antigen is as yet unknown.

The chain combines TRBV15 with TRBJ2-1; 7 bases agree with TRBD2. This TCR was recovered from a male donor in good health and CMV-seronegative. The sample was PBMCs. CDR3 region: CATSRRGGGVNEQFF. As DNA, the CDR3 is TGTGCCACCAGCAGACGTGGGGGAGGGGTCAATGAGCAGTTCTTC.